This TCR beta chain stems from a study of cytomegalovirus exposure and HLA in healthy donors (dated by TCRdb to about 2017). In the study overall: In an earlier analysis of some 550 of the donors, 276 Gb of sequence data and 90 million to 130 million unique TCR beta sequences from 150 million to 200 million T cells were reported. In addition to the first cohort of 666 subjects, a separate validation cohort of over 90 different subjects was used. Among about 400 genotyped donors of the cohort, an average of around 250,000 unique TCR beta nucleotide sequences was sequenced per donor, of which 15% to 20% were non-productive. Alongside the repertoire data, information on donor age, sex, ethnicity and CMV serostatus was compiled. Using immunosequencing, the study profiled T cell repertoires from about 610 subjects and related those repertoires to cytomegalovirus serostatus. About 300 gigabases of sequencing data and tens of millions of unique TCR sequences were included in an early release covering 550 to 800 HLA-typed donors. All discovery cohort repertoires had been generated on a single sequencing platform. The study combined high-throughput TCR immunosequencing, statistical association of individual TCRs with disease status, and machine learning to predict cytomegalovirus infection status. Genome-wide SNP genotypes for about 65% of the roughly 700 donors were used in a later genetic analysis, which treated that subset as a discovery cohort. An earlier analysis of some 500 of the donors applied high-throughput TCR beta sequencing to assess whether each TCR beta V gene segment acted as functional or pseudogenic. A later analysis re-analyzed previously published TCR beta repertoires from 600 to 850 donors and added high-resolution HLA genotyping to study TCR occurrence patterns. The study was designed to test whether signatures of past pathogen exposure could be identified by cataloging public T cell receptors. The number of typed donors differed by locus: roughly 620-640 for A, B, C, DRB1 and DQB1; 500 to 550 for DQA1; 606 for DPA1; and some 430 for DPB1. Several DR-DQ haplotypes were treated as single units for association and clustering because of strong linkage in the cohort. Rather than using new phenotypic data, the later analysis identified candidate immune exposures from TCR beta sequences and from how often those sequences occurred across donors. HLA typing included class I and class II loci at four-digit resolution. Of the roughly 400 genotyped donors, 81% were placed in the genetic ancestry cluster associated with self-reported Caucasian donors. General findings and caveats noted by the study authors: The classifier was reported to diagnose cytomegalovirus status with high specificity and sensitivity in both the original cohort and the validation cohort. At a false discovery rate of 0.05, a later analysis linked around 15,000 TCR beta sequences to specific HLA alleles. A cluster of highly shared sequence variants was judged likely to represent a technical artifact of the sequencing pipeline. A later analysis found that HLA-associated TCR beta chains were more clonally expanded and had lower generation probabilities than equally common non-associated chains. Because HLA typing was missing for some donors at each locus, association tests included only the typed subset. A later analysis reported that several top co-occurrence clusters appeared linked to parvovirus B19, influenza, CMV and Epstein-Barr virus. Because counts were too low, about 15 rarely observed V segments, including chromosome 9 orphons, were left out of the earlier analysis of several hundred of the donors. CMV serostatus was the only immune exposure information available for the cohort. Most TCR sequences were observed very rarely across donors, whereas some public TCRs were present in many individuals. A later genetic analysis reported fewer N-insertions in productive TCRs among donors in an Asian-associated ancestry cluster than the roughly 700-donor mean. Linkage disequilibrium might explain the correlated functional status among segregating V segments, but an unknown experimental factor could not be excluded. A later analysis found that most CMV-associated TCR beta chains appeared HLA-restricted, with HLA associations seemingly driven largely by CMV exposure. It was suggested by the authors that the approach could potentially be generalized to other disease states and immunological phenotypes. This cohort had only TCR beta chains sequenced, and the lack of alpha or paired-chain data limited which features could be detected. In vitro tests confirmed that a few of the cytomegalovirus-associated TCR beta chains recognize cytomegalovirus antigens. Some IMGT-functional V segments, including TRBV6-2 and TRBV6-3, could not be told apart with the 87-base-pair reads, so those segments were excluded. A further reported finding was that TCR beta sequences accurately predicted the HLA-A and HLA-B alleles for most subjects in the first cohort. An association between a missense DCLRE1C variant and V-gene and J-gene trimming of TCR beta chains was found in a later genetic analysis and replicated in an independent cohort. Sequencing depth was assumed to be roughly uniform across donors in the presence/absence analyses, though that assumption may not hold. The study gave a list of about 170 TCR beta chains associated with cytomegalovirus. In an earlier analysis of 587 of the donors, most TCR beta V segments appeared in productive rearrangements about 87% or about 30% of the time, broadly matching IMGT annotations. Strong co-occurrence of HLA alleles, especially DR and DQ, made assigning TCR associations to individual alleles difficult. In a later analysis, the rate of TCR association differed among HLA loci, with DRB1 alleles having the most associated TCRs and HLA-C alleles having the fewest.

Receptors were amplified or captured by the immunoSEQ multiplex PCR assay. The multiplex PCR relied on a mix of 60 forward primers for TCR Vbeta segments and 13 reverse primers for TCR Jbeta segments. The CDR3 region of rearranged TCR beta genes was amplified from genomic DNA by a multiplex PCR assay. The amplified TCR beta libraries were sequenced on the Illumina HiSeq System as 87-base-pair reads. In the original analysis: A later analysis tallied roughly 78 million unique TCR beta chains across the 666 repertoires, and about 12 million of those chains were shared by two or more donors. To remove PCR and sequencing errors, raw reads were error-corrected and collapsed into unique sequences using a nearest-neighbor algorithm that merged closely related sequences. CDR3 sequences were aligned to IMGT reference sequences to assign V, D and J gene segments. For a sequence to be retained, a match of at least six nucleotides was required to both a V gene segment and a J gene segment. A rearrangement counted as productive if the CDR3 had no stop codons and remained in frame with V and J, and every other rearrangement counted as non-productive. Following IMGT convention, CDR3 was defined as the stretch from the second conserved V-encoded cysteine to the conserved J-encoded phenylalanine. Sequences without an unambiguous match to a single V gene segment were excluded from the earlier analysis of 587 of the donors. An earlier analysis of a few hundred of the donors called V segments functional above 56.7% productive rearrangements and segregating when the between-donor standard deviation exceeded 5%. To diagnose cytomegalovirus status from the catalog of TCR beta chain sequences, a statistical classification framework was built. A later analysis assigned V and J genes by comparing TCR nucleotide sequences with IMGT/GENE-DB human TR gene sequences. In a later analysis, CDR3 sequences and most-parsimonious VDJ recombination scenarios were assigned using the TCRdist pipeline. A later analysis defined each TCR beta chain by its CDR3 amino acid sequence plus V-gene family, and excluded reads lacking a unique V-gene family. To address suspected cross-contamination and a sequencing artifact, a later analysis removed some 620 highly shared, low-generation-probability nucleotide sequences. A later analysis calculated a clonal expansion index for each public chain from normalized within-repertoire ranks of inferred template counts. A later analysis computed generation probabilities with a VDJ recombination model fitted to out-of-frame rearrangements, and checked the results against IGoR. A later analysis scored TCR-TCR, TCR-HLA and TCR-CMV co-occurrence with hypergeometric tests, applying a repertoire-size bias correction to TCR pairs. False discovery rates were estimated in a later analysis by permuting HLA or CMV assignments 20 times. A later analysis grouped co-occurring TCRs with DBSCAN, adding TCRdist sequence similarity when clustering within HLA-allele-positive subsets. Repertoires with fewer than 30,000 or more than 120,000 public chains, plus five repertoires with anomalous nucleotide sharing, were excluded from co-occurrence clustering. TCRdb stores this immuneACCESS table with in-frame sequences only. Part of the clones is absent; in the studies checked, under half of the shortfall reflects unresolved V genes, and no reason is known for the rest. V, J and clone size reflect that table, while D and trimming were determined from the DNA. A total of about 170,000 clones appear in this sample, around 80% of them only once. In total, the top ten clones hold 4.8% of the sample.

Its CDR3 holds 11 amino acids, cysteine through phenylalanine. Only the CDR3 part of the read is kept: 33 bases, read in frame from the first base. Trimming costs V 3 bases and J 9 bases, and their ends lie 7 bases apart. Sequences SGHRS (CDR1) and YFSETQ (CDR2) are obtained from the germline V gene. The cohort consisted of 600 to 750 healthy bone marrow donors. At the time of sampling, all cohort members were nominally healthy, though unrecorded immune exposures were likely present. The donor tested CMV seronegative, placing the donor among the approximately 360 seronegative members of the cohort. Each donor provided a peripheral blood sample, and peripheral blood mononuclear cells were used for TCR beta sequencing. The Qiagen DNeasy Blood Extraction Kit was used to extract genomic DNA from the blood cell samples. On this clone: The target of this receptor is not known. No quality values exist for individual bases; no much larger clone is one base distant.

The sample taken for sequencing was PBMCs. This sequence originates from a man aged 18-30 years in good health and CMV-seronegative. The rearranged chain carries TRBV5-1 and TRBJ2-1; the D gene assignment is ambiguous. The bases read TGCGCCAGCAGCTCGGTGGTTGAGCAGTTCTTC. This is translated as CASSSVVEQFF.